The rows below give T cell receptor beta chains drawn from one sample of a study of blood T cell repertoires in COVID-19. Clones were sequenced by immunoSEQ multiplex PCR, and TCRdb holds only the in-frame ones, with some missing. The table shows about 130,000 clones, with nearly 90% occurring only once. The material sequenced was peripheral blood. The receptors derive from a woman older than 75 with acute or convalescent COVID-19. Both conserved end residues are trimmed from each CDR3. For some rows the clone size is stated as once, few or many, or as a class when expanded; others skip it.

length: 11; V: TRBV11-2; size: NA; J: TRBJ2-1; CDR3: ASSLEGGRKQF
length: 10; V: TRBV3-1/TRBV3-2; size: few; J: TRBJ1-2; CDR3: ASSQGMEGPT
length: 11; V: TRBV7-9; size: NA; J: TRBJ2-1; CDR3: ASSSHGGNEQF
length: 13; V: TRBV19; size: NA; J: TRBJ2-7; CDR3: ASSIVDRGFDEQY
length: 12; V: TRBV7-2; size: NA; J: TRBJ2-7; CDR3: ASSLARGNYEQY
length: 15; V: TRBV28; size: NA; J: TRBJ1-6; CDR3: ASSSTRLQGRASPLH
length: 12; V: TRBV18; size: NA; J: TRBJ2-7; CDR3: ASSPGASGDEQY
length: 13; V: TRBV6-5; size: NA; J: TRBJ2-7; CDR3: ASRNTGAGSYEQY
length: 11; V: TRBV3-1/TRBV3-2; size: NA; J: TRBJ1-6; CDR3: ASSPRLDSPLH
length: 13; V: TRBV19; size: NA; J: TRBJ1-4; CDR3: ASSIDGTAYEKLF
length: 11; V: TRBV3-1/TRBV3-2; size: NA; J: TRBJ1-1; CDR3: ASSPSRGAEAF
length: 11; V: TRBV29-1; size: NA; J: TRBJ2-3; CDR3: STSSGGTDTQY
length: 15; V: TRBV9; size: NA; J: TRBJ2-1; CDR3: ASSPDALSGRSNEQF
length: 10; V: TRBV11-2; size: NA; J: TRBJ1-1; CDR3: ASSLSGTEAF
length: 14; V: TRBV9; size: NA; J: TRBJ1-3; CDR3: ASSTEVVSSGNTIY
length: 12; V: TRBV5-6; size: once; J: TRBJ2-7; CDR3: ASSWGTESYEQY
length: 10; V: TRBV12-3/TRBV12-4; size: NA; J: TRBJ2-5; CDR3: ASSLPEETQY
length: 10; V: TRBV7-2; size: few; J: TRBJ2-7; CDR3: ASSLEQYEQY
length: 15; V: TRBV19; size: NA; J: TRBJ1-5; CDR3: ASTLMFPPTSNQPQH
length: 9; V: TRBV28; size: few; J: TRBJ1-2; CDR3: ASSQEYGYT
length: 11; V: TRBV2; size: few; J: TRBJ1-2; CDR3: ASKGGGNYGYT
length: 14; V: TRBV13; size: NA; J: TRBJ2-2; CDR3: ASSPSGGLGSGELF
length: 10; V: TRBV2; size: NA; J: TRBJ1-2; CDR3: ASMTDNYGYT
length: 13; V: TRBV6-5; size: few; J: TRBJ2-7; CDR3: ASSRRDRAPYEQY
length: 11; V: TRBV6-2/TRBV6-3; size: NA; J: TRBJ2-3; CDR3: ASSYGPWHTQY
length: 14; V: TRBV6-2/TRBV6-3; size: NA; J: TRBJ2-5; CDR3: ASSRTSGGTQETQY
length: 11; V: TRBV10-1; size: NA; J: TRBJ1-1; CDR3: ASSENEGTEAF
length: 13; V: TRBV2; size: NA; J: TRBJ2-1; CDR3: ASRAGTVAYNEQF
length: 10; V: TRBV2; size: few; J: TRBJ1-2; CDR3: ASDQGAWGYT
length: 13; V: TRBV2; size: NA; J: TRBJ2-7; CDR3: ASSELAGHSYEQY
length: 11; V: TRBV28; size: NA; J: TRBJ2-7; CDR3: ASNTPGTYEQY
length: 13; V: TRBV5-1; size: NA; J: TRBJ2-1; CDR3: ASTTGELSYNEQF
length: 12; V: TRBV10-1; size: NA; J: TRBJ1-2; CDR3: ASRTRGRNYGYT
length: 13; V: TRBV5-4; size: NA; J: TRBJ1-1; CDR3: ASSLVGGAGTEAF
length: 16; V: TRBV21-1; size: NA; J: TRBJ1-4; CDR3: ASSKKGVRGADNEKLF
length: 7; V: TRBV29-1; size: NA; J: TRBJ1-2; CDR3: SVDRTEA
length: 12; V: TRBV19; size: NA; J: TRBJ1-4; CDR3: ASSIGRGNEKLF
length: 11; V: TRBV12-3/TRBV12-4; size: NA; J: TRBJ2-5; CDR3: ASSSQGQETQY
length: 11; V: TRBV10-3; size: NA; J: TRBJ2-7; CDR3: AISATQGAPQY
length: 15; V: TRBV4-1; size: NA; J: TRBJ2-3; CDR3: ASSQDYGGGGKDTQY
length: 11; V: TRBV28; size: NA; J: TRBJ2-7; CDR3: ASTQRASYEQY
length: 13; V: TRBV9; size: NA; J: TRBJ1-2; CDR3: ASSDRDRGDYGYT
length: 11; V: TRBV5-1; size: few; J: TRBJ1-1; CDR3: ASSLDRATEAF
length: 9; V: TRBV12-3/TRBV12-4; size: NA; J: TRBJ1-2; CDR3: ASSAQGGYT
length: 12; V: TRBV6-5; size: NA; J: TRBJ2-7; CDR3: ASSRRGQTYEQY
length: 10; V: TRBV21-1; size: NA; J: TRBJ1-5; CDR3: ASRDRRQPQH
length: 12; V: TRBV7-8; size: NA; J: TRBJ1-6; CDR3: ASSPGTERSPLH
length: 14; V: TRBV6-1; size: NA; J: TRBJ2-2; CDR3: ASSEMGGRDTGELF
length: 15; V: TRBV5-4; size: NA; J: TRBJ1-1; CDR3: ASSLDRGRLKNTEAF
length: 14; V: TRBV6-5; size: NA; J: TRBJ1-6; CDR3: ASSYTPAGNNSPLH
length: 12; V: TRBV9; size: NA; J: TRBJ2-2; CDR3: ASSPRHNTGELF
length: 12; V: TRBV24-1; size: NA; J: TRBJ2-3; CDR3: ATSAAGGSDTQY
length: 15; V: TRBV11-2; size: once; J: TRBJ2-2; CDR3: ASSLRQIPTNTGELF
length: 13; V: TRBV10-3; size: NA; J: TRBJ1-2; CDR3: AISEGQGKNYGYT
length: 14; V: TRBV10-3; size: NA; J: TRBJ1-1; CDR3: AISDFLTGSSTEAF